This T cell receptor beta chain was observed in a study of T cell responses to AZD1222 COVID-19 vaccine. Study outcomes and limitations: Clonal diversity may have been underestimated, and the donors were mostly white British, with more females than males.

The assay was immunoSEQ multiplex PCR, and TCRdb's table has in-frame clones only and misses some. The table shows 150,000 to 200,000 clones, with around 87% occurring only once. On this clone: Its antigen is not identified.

V gave up 5 bases and J gave up 5 bases; unmatched junction bases: 9. Germline CDR1 is SGHVS and CDR2 is FNYEAQ. CDR3 length: 15 amino acids. This sequence joins TRBV7-6 and TRBJ2-7; 10 nucleotides align to TRBD2. The source of this sequence is an adult in good health. The source was peripheral blood, collected on day 0 of AZD1222 vaccination. CDR3 DNA sequence: TGTGCCAGCAGCACACGAGGACTAGCGGTCAACGAGCAGTACTTC. This translates into CASSTRGLAVNEQYF.